This note documents a single T cell receptor beta chain sequence. Seattle participants joined during active infection and were tracked over time. This entry comes from a study of blood T cell repertoires in COVID-19. At the level of the study: Acute and convalescent COVID-19 samples came from the United States, Italy and Spain. T cells, B-cell-depleted T cells, or PBMCs provided the cDNA or gDNA that served as material.

TCRdb's table, derived via immunoSEQ multiplex PCR, lists solely in-frame clones and lacks some. Here the sample spans 200,000 to 250,000 clones, around 86% being singletons. The material sequenced was peripheral blood. This TCR was recovered from a woman older than 75 with COVID-19, enrolled during active disease.

DNA of the CDR3: TGTGCCAGCAGCACGACTAGGGGAGGGCCAGGGACCCAGTACTTC. Translating gives CASSTTRGGPGTQYF. The gene calls are TRBV7-2 and TRBJ2-5; 7 nucleotides agree with TRBD2. Losses at the gene ends were 5 bases for V and 7 bases for J; bases not matched to a gene: 13. CDR3 size: 15 residues. Germline CDR1 SGHTA, CDR2 FQGNSA.